This passage covers 24 T cell receptor beta chains from one sample sequenced in a study of blood T cell repertoires in COVID-19. Clones were sequenced by immunoSEQ multiplex PCR, and TCRdb holds only the in-frame ones, with some missing. The sample carries roughly 250,000 clones, approximately 83% recorded once. Sequencing was carried out using peripheral blood. These receptors all stem from a woman aged 80 or over with acute or convalescent COVID-19.

The chain couples TRBV7-9 to TRBJ2-6, with TRBD2 as a possible D gene (6 bases). CDR1 and CDR2 (germline): SEHNR, FQNEAQ (reference sequence). CDR3 length: 17 residues. Trimming pared 1 base from V and 3 bases from J, leaving 13 bases between. The CDR3, as DNA: TGTGCCAGCAGCTTAGTCGGCGGGGTGGATGGGGCCAACGTCCTGACTTTC. Translation: CASSLVGGVDGANVLTF.

The V gene is TRBV2, the J gene TRBJ1-4; 7 bases agree with TRBD1. CDR3 length: 14 amino acids. Germline values: CDR1 SNHLY, CDR2 FYNNEI. V lost 2 bases, J lost 6 bases, and 3 bases stayed unmatched. CDR3 bases: TGTGCCAGCAGTGAATTTCAGGGGGATGAAAAACTGTTTTTT. It codes for CASSEFQGDEKLFF.

This clone was detected only a few times. CDR3 region: CASSLQGTGANVLTF. The CDR3, as DNA: TGTGCCAGCAGCTTACAGGGAACTGGGGCCAACGTCCTGACTTTC. The chain combines TRBV7-9 with TRBJ2-6, with a tentative D call TRBD1 (5 bases). Germline lookup yields CDR1 SEHNR and CDR2 FQNEAQ (reference sequence). With 2 bases removed from V and 2 bases from J, the gap between germline ends came to 7 bases. The CDR3 runs to 15 residues.

V and J are TRBV18 and TRBJ1-2, with a weak D call TRBD1 (5 bases). CDR1 is KGHSH, CDR2 LQKENI, per germline. The CDR3 has 15 amino acids. V lost 3 bases and J 6 bases, leaving 17 bases between the germline ends. The DNA of the CDR3 is TGTGCCAGCTCACCCACTCCTTTACAGGACAATGGCTACACCTTC. This codes for CASSPTPLQDNGYTF.

The V and J genes are TRBV1 and TRBJ2-1; the table's D gene call, TRBD2, was not cross checked with the DNA. TRBV1 counts as a pseudogene. The CDR3 is made up of 15 amino acids. The CDR3 sequence is CTSSLTTSAYNEQFF. CDR3 in DNA: TGCACCAGCAGCCTGACGACTAGCGCCTACAATGAGCAGTTCTTC.

This chain joins TRBV28 and TRBJ1-2, with 7 positions matching TRBD1. The CDR3 sequence is 15 residues long. The trim removed 6 bases at V and 0 bases at J, leaving 7 bases unmatched. Per germline, CDR1 MDHEN and CDR2 SYDVKM. CDR3 DNA sequence: TGTGCCAGCAGACCCTCAGGGGGGACTAACTATGGCTACACCTTC. This codes for CASRPSGGTNYGYTF.

This clone was observed a single time. This chain uses TRBV11-2 with TRBJ2-3; D possibly corresponds to TRBD2 (5 bases). CDR3 length equals 12 residues. Germline V CDR1 and CDR2: SGHAT, FQNNGV. V was cut by 3 bases and J by 6 bases, with 7 bases left in between. The CDR3 coding sequence is TGTGCCAGCAGCTTCAGGAGGGATACGCAGTATTTT. Translation: CASSFRRDTQYF. Full variable domain (missing parts from reference TRBV11-2 and TRBJ2-3): EAGVAQSPRYKIIEKRQSVAFWCNPISGHATLYWYQQILGQGPKLLIQFQNNGVVDDSQLPKDRFSAERLKGVDSTLKIQPAKLEDSAVYLCASSFRRDTQYFGPGTRLTVL.

This chain joins TRBV10-1 and TRBJ2-7; 9 nucleotides align to TRBD1. CDR1 and CDR2 (germline): WNHNN, SYGVQD (reference sequence). This CDR3 has 17 residues. V trimming: 0 bases; J trimming: 6 bases; junction bases outside the gene matches: 12. The CDR3 protein is CASSESQWDRVSSEQYF. Written as DNA, the CDR3 is TGCGCCAGCAGTGAGTCTCAGTGGGACAGGGTGAGTAGCGAGCAGTACTTC.

This clone was recorded a few times. CDR3 protein: CASSQGQGGKSPLHF. The CDR3 DNA reads as TGTGCCAGCAGCCAGGGACAGGGTGGAAAATCACCCCTCCACTTT. The chain couples TRBV7-3 to TRBJ1-6; the match to TRBD1 covers 9 bases. The CDR3 sequence is 15 residues long. From germline, CDR1 is SGHTA and CDR2 FQGTGA. V shed 5 bases and J 10 bases; nucleotides not matched to a gene: 9.

The sample holds a few counts of this clone. This sequence joins TRBV12-5 and TRBJ2-2, with D maybe TRBD1 (5 bases). Trimming took off 2 bases at V and 5 bases at J, with 12 bases between the two ends. Germline CDR1 is LGHNT and CDR2 is FRNRAP. This CDR3 contains 15 residues. This CDR3 reads CASGLSREPTGELFF. Here the CDR3 DNA reads TGTGCTAGTGGTTTGTCCAGGGAACCGACCGGGGAGCTGTTTTTT.

This clone has only a few counts. This rearrangement joins TRBV5-1 to TRBJ2-5; tentatively, D is TRBD1 (6 bases). V dropped 3 bases and J dropped 4 bases, with 13 bases sitting between them. The germline gives CDR1 SGHRS, CDR2 YFSETQ. The CDR3 covers 14 residues. CDR3 loop: CASSWGGGGETQYF. The CDR3 coding sequence is TGCGCCAGCAGCTGGGGTGGGGGCGGAGAGACCCAGTACTTC. Together with reference TRBV5-1 and TRBJ2-5, the CDR3 gives the full variable domain: KAGVTQTPRYLIKTRGQQVTLSCSPISGHRSVSWYQQTPGQGLQFLFEYFSETQRNKGNFPGRFSGRQFSNSRSEMNVSTLELGDSALYLCASSWGGGGETQYFGPGTRLLVL.

The chain uses TRBV7-9 and TRBJ2-1; D unresolved. Between the trimmed V and J ends, which lost 2 bases and 3 bases, there was a span of 11 bases. CDR3 length equals 15 residues. The V gene's germline CDR1 is SEHNR and CDR2 FQNEAQ (reference sequence). The CDR3 DNA reads TGTGCCAGCAGCTTAAATCTCTACGTCTACAATGAGCAGTTCTTC. Residues: CASSLNLYVYNEQFF.

This clone appeared a few times. V usage is TRBV2 and J usage is TRBJ2-1, with TRBD2 identical over 13 bases. The CDR3 is 15 residues long. CDR1 and CDR2 (germline): SNHLY, FYNNEI. After removal of 6 bases from V and 9 bases from J, the junction contained 8 bases not matched to a gene. The CDR3 DNA reads TGTGCCAGCAGGGTGACTAGCGGGGGGCCGAGTGAGCAGTTCTTC. This translates into CASRVTSGGPSEQFF.

V gene TRBV6-4 combines with J gene TRBJ2-2; 7 nucleotides line up with TRBD2. The CDR3 extends over 13 amino acids. Germline assignment: CDR1 MRHNA and CDR2 SNTAGT. The trim removed 11 bases at V and 4 bases at J, leaving 7 bases unmatched. CDR3 DNA sequence: TGTGCCGGTTCGGGGGGAAGCACCGGGGAGCTGTTTTTT. Translating gives CAGSGGSTGELFF.

The rearrangement uses TRBV9 and TRBJ1-3; no definite D call. Germline V gives CDR1 SGDLS, CDR2 YYNGEE. Trimming pared 4 bases from V and 4 bases from J, leaving 15 bases between. The CDR3 totals 15 residues. The CDR3 DNA is TGTGCCAGCAGCCTCCTAGGCTATGAGGGAAACACCATATATTTT. Translating it yields CASSLLGYEGNTIYF.

This clone appeared a few times. The V gene is TRBV28, the J gene TRBJ1-1, with 10 bases fitting TRBD1. With V trimmed by 4 bases and J by 3 bases, 5 bases remained unmatched. The CDR3 sequence is 15 residues long. Germline V gene data show CDR1 as MDHEN and CDR2 as SYDVKM. The CDR3 sequence is CASSSATGGDTEAFF. CDR3 nucleotide sequence: TGTGCCAGCAGTTCCGCGACAGGGGGCGACACTGAAGCTTTCTTT.

This chain connects TRBV29-1 to TRBJ2-3; TRBD2 is a possible D gene (5 bases). CDR3 length: 14 residues. V was shortened by 6 bases and J by 6 bases, with 19 bases between the two germline ends. Germline loops: CDR1 SQVTM, CDR2 ANQGSEA. The DNA for the CDR3 is TGCAGCGTCCCCCGGGATACGCTGGTGGATACGCAGTATTTT. Residues: CSVPRDTLVDTQYF.

The chain uses TRBV11-2 and TRBJ2-1, with D maybe TRBD1 (6 bases). Trimming shortened V by 5 bases and J by 4 bases, and 15 bases separated the two germline ends. CDR3 size: 15 residues. CDR1 SGHAT and CDR2 FQNNGV come from the germline V gene. The CDR3 sequence is CASSPGTYPYNEQFF. The DNA of the CDR3 is TGTGCCAGCAGCCCGGGGACATATCCGTACAATGAGCAGTTCTTC. The whole variable domain, remainder taken from reference TRBV11-2 and TRBJ2-1, is EAGVAQSPRYKIIEKRQSVAFWCNPISGHATLYWYQQILGQGPKLLIQFQNNGVVDDSQLPKDRFSAERLKGVDSTLKIQPAKLEDSAVYLCASSPGTYPYNEQFFGPGTRLTVL.

This clone was seen repeatedly, ten times or more. CDR3 amino acids: CASSVRGGANQPQHF. Here the CDR3 DNA reads TGTGCCAGCAGTGTACGTGGAGGGGCCAATCAGCCCCAGCATTTT. The rearrangement links TRBV2 to TRBJ1-5, with a tentative D call TRBD1 (5 bases). Trimming removed 4 bases at V and 3 bases at J, with 13 bases between. Germline CDR1 reads SNHLY; CDR2 reads FYNNEI. The length of the CDR3 is 15 residues.

The chain employs TRBV28 and TRBJ1-1; D possibly corresponds to TRBD1 (6 bases). Germline loops: CDR1 MDHEN, CDR2 SYDVKM. The CDR3 extends over 13 amino acids. Trimming pared 2 bases from V and 4 bases from J, leaving 8 bases between. DNA of the CDR3: TGTGCCAGCAGTTTAGGACAGCCCACTGAAGCTTTCTTT. It is translated as CASSLGQPTEAFF.

This sequence joins TRBV24-1 and TRBJ2-7; 8 positions agree with TRBD1. The CDR3 consists of 17 residues. Germline CDR1 is KGHDR and CDR2 is SFDVKD. V gave up 4 bases and J gave up 2 bases; unmatched junction bases: 12. CDR3 in DNA: TGTGCCACCAGTGACTATCCCCGGGACAGGAGAACCTACGAGCAGTACTTC. The encoded protein is CATSDYPRDRRTYEQYF.

V usage is TRBV5-4 and J usage is TRBJ2-3; 9 bases are shared with TRBD2. V shed 4 bases and J 2 bases; nucleotides not matched to a gene: 8. This CDR3 region has 16 residues. CDR1 is SGHNT, CDR2 YYREEE, per germline (reference sequence). CDR3 in amino acids: CASSTPGGGATDTQYF. CDR3 in DNA: TGTGCCAGCAGCACTCCCGGCGGGGGGGCCACAGATACGCAGTATTTT.

V gene TRBV4-2 combines with J gene TRBJ1-5; D remains ambiguous. There are 16 residues in the CDR3. V was pared by 3 bases and J by 0 bases, with 12 bases between. Germline V gene data show CDR1 as LGHNA and CDR2 as YNFKEQ. The CDR3 loop is CASSQRSGDSNQPQHF. In DNA, the CDR3 is TGTGCCAGCAGCCAGCGGAGCGGTGATAGCAATCAGCCCCAGCATTTT.

V usage is TRBV11-2 and J usage is TRBJ1-6; TRBD1 is a possible D gene (5 bases). Germline-derived CDR1 and CDR2 are SGHAT and FQNNGV. The CDR3 spans 13 residues. Deletions cut 0 bases from V and 10 bases from J, with 7 bases between. CDR3 amino acids: CASSLDRGSPLHF. The DNA of the CDR3 is TGTGCCAGCAGCTTAGATCGGGGGTCACCCCTCCACTTT.